This record covers a single TCR beta chain. The antigen remains unidentified. Primers used in a second PCR of roughly 7 to 12 cycles were a sample-barcoded 5' primer and a J-beta primer mix. TCRdb reprocessed the 5' RACE reads via MiXCR and lists one record per CDR3 protein. Among more than 1,400,000 distinct CDR3 sequences listed, approximately 40% were seen once. This record belongs to a study of blood T cells in healthy people across ages. Study background: Every two T cells gave about one barcoded beta molecule via template switching. Study findings and constraints: Higher diversity, along with more naive CD4+ cells, distinguished long-lived donors from aged donors.

Peripheral blood samples of around 11 milliliters were drawn from each donor. CDR1 is ENHRY and CDR2 is SYGVKD in the germline V gene. This CDR3 region has 15 residues. V gave up 10 bases and J gave up 2 bases, with 20 bases separating them. This TCR came from a woman aged 18 to 35 in good health. Sequencing was done on a sample of blood. The chain couples TRBV10-3 to TRBJ2-5; tentative D call: TRBD1 (7 bases). The CDR3 region has the DNA TGTGCCACGGGCGGGACAGACGACCCGCAAGAGACCCAGTACTTC. Protein: CATGGTDDPQETQYF.